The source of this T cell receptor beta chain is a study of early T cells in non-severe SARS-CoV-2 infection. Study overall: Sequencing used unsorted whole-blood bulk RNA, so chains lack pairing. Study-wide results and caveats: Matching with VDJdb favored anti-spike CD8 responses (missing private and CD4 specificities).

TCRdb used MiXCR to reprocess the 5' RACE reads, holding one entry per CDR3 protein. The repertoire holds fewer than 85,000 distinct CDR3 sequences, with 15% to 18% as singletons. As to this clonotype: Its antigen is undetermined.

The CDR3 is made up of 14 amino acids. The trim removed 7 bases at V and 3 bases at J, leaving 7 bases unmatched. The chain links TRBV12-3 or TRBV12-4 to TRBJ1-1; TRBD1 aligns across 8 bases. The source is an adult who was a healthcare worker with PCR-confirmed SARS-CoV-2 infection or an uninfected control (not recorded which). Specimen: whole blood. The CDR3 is CASTTGGRYTEAFF. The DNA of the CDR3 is TGTGCCAGCACTACAGGGGGACGGTACACTGAAGCTTTCTTT.